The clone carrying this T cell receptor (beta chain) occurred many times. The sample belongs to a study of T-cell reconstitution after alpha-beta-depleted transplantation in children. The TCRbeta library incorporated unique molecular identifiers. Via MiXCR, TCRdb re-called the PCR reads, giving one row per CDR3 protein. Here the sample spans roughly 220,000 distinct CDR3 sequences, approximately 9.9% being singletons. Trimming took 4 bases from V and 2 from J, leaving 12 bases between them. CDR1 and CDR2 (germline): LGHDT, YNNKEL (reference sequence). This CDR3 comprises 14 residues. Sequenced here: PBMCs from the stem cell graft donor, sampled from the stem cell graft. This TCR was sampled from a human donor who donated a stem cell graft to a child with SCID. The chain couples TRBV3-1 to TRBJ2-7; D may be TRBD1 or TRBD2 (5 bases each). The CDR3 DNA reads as TGTGCCAGCAGCCCCGGGACGTATCCCTACGAGCAGTACTTC. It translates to CASSPGTYPYEQYF.